The rows below give T cell receptor beta chains drawn from one sample of a study of regulatory T cells in long-lasting Graves disease. TCRdb recomputed calls from the multiplex PCR reads with MiXCR, one row per CDR3 protein. The table records hundreds of thousands of distinct CDR3 sequences, roughly 15% of them present only once. In addition, the sample was reused for a study of T cells in Graves' hyperthyroidism and ophthalmopathy.

The sequencing here drew on peripheral blood mononuclear cells (PBMCs), taken at new diagnosis, from a patient treated with antithyroid drugs. These receptors were taken from a young woman with Graves disease. Both conserved end residues are part of each CDR3. The D gene is left open where the match is weak. Rows may omit the clone size; those that give it use once, few, many or a size class.

v_gene: TRBV27; d_gene: NA; j_gene: TRBJ2-5; abundance: many; CDR3nt: TGTGCCAGCAGCTTCGGACAGAAAGAGACCCAGTACTTC; CDR3aa: CASSFGQKETQYF
v_gene: TRBV5-5; d_gene: TRBD2; j_gene: TRBJ2-3; abundance: NA; CDR3nt: TGTGCCAGCAGAAGACTAGCGGACACTAGCACAGATACGCAGTATTTT; CDR3aa: CASRRLADTSTDTQYF
v_gene: TRBV25-1; d_gene: NA; j_gene: TRBJ2-4; abundance: few; CDR3nt: TGTGCCAGCAGTGAAGATTTGGGCAAAAACATTCAGTACTTC; CDR3aa: CASSEDLGKNIQYF
v_gene: TRBV19; d_gene: TRBD2; j_gene: TRBJ2-3; abundance: NA; CDR3nt: TGTGCCAGTAAAGGGACTAACACAGATACGCAGTATTTT; CDR3aa: CASKGTNTDTQYF
v_gene: TRBV18; d_gene: TRBD1; j_gene: TRBJ1-2; abundance: many; CDR3nt: TGTGCCAGCAGCCCGAGGACAGGGGACGGCTACACCTTC; CDR3aa: CASSPRTGDGYTF
v_gene: TRBV28; d_gene: NA; j_gene: TRBJ2-3; abundance: many; CDR3nt: TGTGCCAGCAACATGGGGGGCAGACTCCGCACAGATACGCAGTATTTT; CDR3aa: CASNMGGRLRTDTQYF
v_gene: TRBV30; d_gene: TRBD1; j_gene: TRBJ1-2; abundance: few; CDR3nt: TGTGCCTGGAGTACCCGGGACAGGGTCTTCTATGGCTACACCTTC; CDR3aa: CAWSTRDRVFYGYTF
v_gene: TRBV20-1; d_gene: NA; j_gene: TRBJ2-3; abundance: NA; CDR3nt: TGCAGCCCGCTCTCAGGCGATACGCAGTATTTT; CDR3aa: CSPLSGDTQYF
v_gene: TRBV7-2; d_gene: NA; j_gene: TRBJ2-3; abundance: many; CDR3nt: TGTGCCAGCAGCTTACAAGTTAGAGATACGCAGTATTTT; CDR3aa: CASSLQVRDTQYF
v_gene: TRBV19; d_gene: NA; j_gene: TRBJ2-1; abundance: NA; CDR3nt: TGTGCCAGTAGTATCCAGGGCATGGAGCAGTTCTTC; CDR3aa: CASSIQGMEQFF
v_gene: TRBV5-4; d_gene: NA; j_gene: TRBJ1-1; abundance: NA; CDR3nt: TGTGCCAGCAGCTTGGATTTAGGGGGATCCAACACTGAAGCTTTCTTT; CDR3aa: CASSLDLGGSNTEAFF
v_gene: TRBV7-9; d_gene: NA; j_gene: TRBJ2-2; abundance: many; CDR3nt: TGTGCCTGCCGACTTGACACCGGGGAGCTGTTTTTT; CDR3aa: CACRLDTGELFF
v_gene: TRBV28; d_gene: NA; j_gene: TRBJ1-5; abundance: many; CDR3nt: TGTGCCAGCATCCTGGGAGGGTTTAGGGGCAATCAGCCCCAGCATTTT; CDR3aa: CASILGGFRGNQPQHF
v_gene: TRBV18; d_gene: NA; j_gene: TRBJ1-1; abundance: NA; CDR3nt: TGTGCCAGCTCATTTGACAGAGCTGAAGCTTTCTTT; CDR3aa: CASSFDRAEAFF
v_gene: TRBV7-2; d_gene: NA; j_gene: TRBJ1-3; abundance: few; CDR3nt: TGTGCCAGCAGCTTGGAGAGAGGAAACACCATATATTTT; CDR3aa: CASSLERGNTIYF
v_gene: TRBV7-2; d_gene: NA; j_gene: TRBJ1-5; abundance: NA; CDR3nt: TGTGCCAGCAGTTCAGACGGGGTGGCTCAGCCCCAGCATTTT; CDR3aa: CASSSDGVAQPQHF
v_gene: TRBV11-2; d_gene: NA; j_gene: TRBJ1-3; abundance: few; CDR3nt: TGTGCCAGCAGCGGGAGCTCTGGAAACACCATATATTTT; CDR3aa: CASSGSSGNTIYF
v_gene: TRBV24-1; d_gene: TRBD2; j_gene: TRBJ2-5; abundance: NA; CDR3nt: TGTGCCACCAGTGACCCAACTAGCGCCAACCAAGAGACCCAGTACTTC; CDR3aa: CATSDPTSANQETQYF
v_gene: TRBV6-1; d_gene: TRBD1; j_gene: TRBJ1-5; abundance: many; CDR3nt: TGTGCCAGCAGTGCCTTGACAGGGGGTTCGTCAGGCAATCAGCCCCAGCATTTT; CDR3aa: CASSALTGGSSGNQPQHF
v_gene: TRBV2; d_gene: TRBD1; j_gene: TRBJ2-7; abundance: many; CDR3nt: TGTGCCAGCAGTAAAATAGGACAGGCTGAGGCGATCTACGAGCAGTACTTC; CDR3aa: CASSKIGQAEAIYEQYF
v_gene: TRBV7-9; d_gene: NA; j_gene: TRBJ2-7; abundance: many; CDR3nt: TGTGCCAGCAGCTTCACAGGGAACGGCGAGCAGTACTTC; CDR3aa: CASSFTGNGEQYF
v_gene: TRBV7-9; d_gene: TRBD1; j_gene: TRBJ2-5; abundance: NA; CDR3nt: TGTGCCAGCAGCTTAGGACAGGGGGCCGGAGAGACCCAGTACTTC; CDR3aa: CASSLGQGAGETQYF
v_gene: TRBV6-2/TRBV6-3; d_gene: NA; j_gene: TRBJ2-1; abundance: NA; CDR3nt: TGTGCCAGCAGTTACCCCCGGGACCCTAGTTACAATGAGCAGTTCTTC; CDR3aa: CASSYPRDPSYNEQFF
v_gene: TRBV20-1; d_gene: NA; j_gene: TRBJ1-1; abundance: many; CDR3nt: TGCAGTGCCTACCAGACTGAAGCTTTCTTT; CDR3aa: CSAYQTEAFF
v_gene: TRBV7-7; d_gene: TRBD2; j_gene: TRBJ2-5; abundance: NA; CDR3nt: TGTGCTAGCAGCTTAGCTAGCGGGAGGGCCGGGCAAGAGACCCAGTACTTC; CDR3aa: CASSLASGRAGQETQYF
v_gene: TRBV28; d_gene: NA; j_gene: TRBJ2-1; abundance: few; CDR3nt: TGTGCCAGCAGTTTAAGGCCCAATGAGCAGTTCTTC; CDR3aa: CASSLRPNEQFF
v_gene: TRBV10-2; d_gene: NA; j_gene: TRBJ1-1; abundance: few; CDR3nt: TGCGCCAGCAGCGGGGCTGCTGAAGCTTTCTTT; CDR3aa: CASSGAAEAFF
v_gene: TRBV9; d_gene: TRBD1; j_gene: TRBJ1-1; abundance: many; CDR3nt: TGTGCCAGCAGCGTAGGGACAGGGTCGGGAACTGAAGCTTTCTTT; CDR3aa: CASSVGTGSGTEAFF
v_gene: TRBV7-2; d_gene: TRBD2; j_gene: TRBJ2-7; abundance: many; CDR3nt: TGTGCCAGCAGCTCCAATGGGGGAGGGCGGTTGTACGAGCAGTACTTC; CDR3aa: CASSSNGGGRLYEQYF
v_gene: TRBV5-4; d_gene: NA; j_gene: TRBJ2-2; abundance: many; CDR3nt: TGTGCCAGCAGCTTCAGGGCGGCGGCCGGGGAGCTGTTTTTT; CDR3aa: CASSFRAAAGELFF
v_gene: TRBV28; d_gene: NA; j_gene: TRBJ2-7; abundance: many; CDR3nt: TGTGCCAGCAGTCCAGGGACGACTGTCTACGAGCAGTACTTC; CDR3aa: CASSPGTTVYEQYF
v_gene: TRBV6-1; d_gene: TRBD1; j_gene: TRBJ2-1; abundance: few; CDR3nt: TGTGCCAGCAGTATAGCTCCGGGACAGGGAAACAATGAGCAGTTCTTC; CDR3aa: CASSIAPGQGNNEQFF
v_gene: TRBV3-1; d_gene: NA; j_gene: TRBJ2-1; abundance: NA; CDR3nt: TGTGCCAGCAGCCAAGTTGGAGGGTTGGCTAGCGAACAGAGGGAGCAGTTCTTC; CDR3aa: CASSQVGGLASEQREQFF
v_gene: TRBV28; d_gene: TRBD1; j_gene: TRBJ1-1; abundance: many; CDR3nt: TGTGCCAGCAGTTTAACTGACAGGGCATACACTGAAGCTTTCTTT; CDR3aa: CASSLTDRAYTEAFF
v_gene: TRBV7-3; d_gene: TRBD1; j_gene: TRBJ2-7; abundance: NA; CDR3nt: TGTGCCAGCAGCGTGACAGGGGGGGCCTACGAGCAGTACTTC; CDR3aa: CASSVTGGAYEQYF
v_gene: TRBV3-1; d_gene: NA; j_gene: TRBJ2-1; abundance: few; CDR3nt: TGTGCCAGCAGCTCTAGCGTCCATTTCTCCTACAATGAGCAGTTCTTC; CDR3aa: CASSSSVHFSYNEQFF
v_gene: TRBV29-1; d_gene: TRBD1; j_gene: TRBJ2-1; abundance: many; CDR3nt: TGCAGCGTTTCCCGGGACAGCTCCTACAATGAGCAGTTCTTC; CDR3aa: CSVSRDSSYNEQFF
v_gene: TRBV25-1; d_gene: NA; j_gene: TRBJ1-2; abundance: few; CDR3nt: TGTGCCAGCAGTGAGGTTGGCAACCACTATGGCTACACCTTC; CDR3aa: CASSEVGNHYGYTF
v_gene: TRBV2; d_gene: NA; j_gene: TRBJ1-5; abundance: many; CDR3nt: TGTGCCAGCGGGGAACTTACAGGCAATCAGCCCCAGCATTTT; CDR3aa: CASGELTGNQPQHF
v_gene: TRBV15; d_gene: NA; j_gene: TRBJ2-1; abundance: few; CDR3nt: TGTGCCACCAGCAGAGATCCGGCTAACAATGAGCAGTTCTTC; CDR3aa: CATSRDPANNEQFF
v_gene: TRBV5-1; d_gene: TRBD2; j_gene: TRBJ2-1; abundance: NA; CDR3nt: TGCGCCAGCAGCTTGGCCGTTAGCGGGACGGGCAATGAGCAGTTCTTC; CDR3aa: CASSLAVSGTGNEQFF
v_gene: TRBV28; d_gene: NA; j_gene: TRBJ2-1; abundance: many; CDR3nt: TGTGCCACCGCGGACCCCTCGGGATACAATGAGCAGTTCTTC; CDR3aa: CATADPSGYNEQFF
v_gene: TRBV19; d_gene: NA; j_gene: TRBJ1-1; abundance: few; CDR3nt: TGTGCCAGTAGTCCTCGACACTTGCCGGAAACTGAAGCTTTCTTT; CDR3aa: CASSPRHLPETEAFF
v_gene: TRBV19; d_gene: TRBD1; j_gene: TRBJ2-1; abundance: NA; CDR3nt: TGTGCCAGTAGTAGGGACAGGACTCAGTTCTTC; CDR3aa: CASSRDRTQFF
v_gene: TRBV6-2/TRBV6-3; d_gene: NA; j_gene: TRBJ2-5; abundance: many; CDR3nt: TGTGCCAGCAGTGCACCTCAACCGGAGACCCAGTACTTC; CDR3aa: CASSAPQPETQYF
v_gene: TRBV20-1; d_gene: TRBD1; j_gene: TRBJ2-6; abundance: NA; CDR3nt: TGCAGTGCTAGGGGACAGGGGTTTCCCTCTGGGGCCAACGTCCTGACTTTC; CDR3aa: CSARGQGFPSGANVLTF
v_gene: TRBV20-1; d_gene: NA; j_gene: TRBJ2-7; abundance: many; CDR3nt: TGCAGTGCTCGAGCGGATGCGCGGAACTCCTACGAGCAGTACTTC; CDR3aa: CSARADARNSYEQYF
v_gene: TRBV5-1; d_gene: NA; j_gene: TRBJ2-3; abundance: many; CDR3nt: TGCGCCAGCAGCTTGGAGCAGCTGAACACAGATACGCAGTATTTT; CDR3aa: CASSLEQLNTDTQYF
v_gene: TRBV12-3/TRBV12-4; d_gene: TRBD2; j_gene: TRBJ2-1; abundance: many; CDR3nt: TGTGCCAGCAGTTTGGGACTAGCGGGTGCCTACTACAATGAGCAGTTCTTC; CDR3aa: CASSLGLAGAYYNEQFF
v_gene: TRBV15; d_gene: NA; j_gene: TRBJ2-5; abundance: NA; CDR3nt: TGTGCCACCAGCAGAGGGTGGGGGGCAAGTCTTCTCCAAGAGACCCAGTACTTC; CDR3aa: CATSRGWGASLLQETQYF
v_gene: TRBV7-2; d_gene: NA; j_gene: TRBJ1-3; abundance: NA; CDR3nt: TGTGCCAGCAGCTTAGAGGGGACCGCTAGCTCTGGAAACACCATATATTTT; CDR3aa: CASSLEGTASSGNTIYF
v_gene: TRBV27; d_gene: TRBD1; j_gene: TRBJ2-7; abundance: many; CDR3nt: TGTGCCAGCAGTCTACAGGGGGTTATTGATCTTGGCGAGCAGTACTTC; CDR3aa: CASSLQGVIDLGEQYF
v_gene: TRBV6-1; d_gene: TRBD2; j_gene: TRBJ2-1; abundance: many; CDR3nt: TGTGCCAGCAGTGGTACTAGCGGGAGGGGAGGTGACAATGAGCAGTTCTTC; CDR3aa: CASSGTSGRGGDNEQFF
v_gene: TRBV12-3/TRBV12-4; d_gene: TRBD1; j_gene: TRBJ2-2; abundance: NA; CDR3nt: TGTGCCATTCGTACAGGGGCGGCCCGGGCCGGGAAGCTGTTTTTT; CDR3aa: CAIRTGAARAGKLFF
v_gene: TRBV6-2/TRBV6-3; d_gene: NA; j_gene: TRBJ2-5; abundance: many; CDR3nt: TGTGCCAGCAGTTACTCGTGGCTGGGACACTACCAAGAGACCCAGTACTTC; CDR3aa: CASSYSWLGHYQETQYF
v_gene: TRBV6-1; d_gene: TRBD1; j_gene: TRBJ1-5; abundance: many; CDR3nt: TGTGCCAGCAGTGAAGGGACAGGGAGGTCGGGTCAGCCCCAGCATTTT; CDR3aa: CASSEGTGRSGQPQHF
v_gene: TRBV27; d_gene: NA; j_gene: TRBJ1-2; abundance: many; CDR3nt: TGTGCCAGCAGTTCGGGAGTGGCAGGGATCTATGGCTACACCTTC; CDR3aa: CASSSGVAGIYGYTF
v_gene: TRBV6-1; d_gene: TRBD1; j_gene: TRBJ2-7; abundance: many; CDR3nt: TGTGCCAGCTTCCTTCAACCGGGACAGGGGGCTTACGAGCAGTACTTC; CDR3aa: CASFLQPGQGAYEQYF
v_gene: TRBV2; d_gene: TRBD2; j_gene: TRBJ2-1; abundance: large; CDR3nt: TGTGCCAGCAGTGATCCTCGGACTAGGAATGAGCAGTTCTTC; CDR3aa: CASSDPRTRNEQFF